This T cell receptor (beta chain) stems from a study of blood T cell repertoires in COVID-19. Across the study: Some COVID-19 samples were acute and others convalescent; all came from the United States, Italy and Spain. T cells, B-cell-depleted T cells, or PBMCs provided the cDNA or gDNA that served as material.

A Seattle source enrolled patients during active infection and followed them longitudinally. In the authors' workflow: Counts of nucleated cells, estimated from reference gene primer amplification, were obtained. TCRdb's table, derived via immunoSEQ multiplex PCR, lists solely in-frame clones and lacks some. The V and J calls and clone size come from that table; D and trimming were worked out from the DNA. The repertoire has roughly 200,000 clones, roughly 76% of them found once; the top ten carry around 10%. The CDR3 covers 16 residues. The trim removed 4 bases at V and 7 bases at J, leaving 13 bases unmatched. The germline CDR1 and CDR2 sequences are LNHNV and YYDKDF (reference sequence). A single count supports this clone.

The source material was peripheral blood. The clonotype comes from a woman aged 40 to 50 with COVID-19, enrolled during active disease. V gene TRBV15 combines with J gene TRBJ2-7, with 10 bases aligning to TRBD2. CDR3 sequence reads: CATSIPLAGELGEQYF. In DNA form, the CDR3 reads TGTGCCACCAGCATTCCTCTAGCGGGAGAATTGGGGGAGCAGTACTTC.